These 4 T cell receptor beta chains were sequenced from one sample in a study of blood T cells in healthy people across ages. Primed by a sample-barcoded 5' primer and a J-beta primer mix, a second PCR proceeded for roughly 7 to 12 cycles. TCRdb re-called the 5' RACE reads with MiXCR, one entry per CDR3 protein. The sample shows about 1.4 million distinct CDR3 sequences, 55% to 75% of them seen only once. Sequencing was performed on blood. The receptors stem from a young man in good health.

This clonotype was observed a few times. The V and J genes are TRBV20-1 and TRBJ2-1; maybe TRBD1 (6 bases). The germline V gene encodes CDR1 DFQATT and CDR2 SNEGSKA (reference sequence). V dropped 4 bases and J dropped 3 bases, with 16 bases sitting between them. The CDR3 loop spans 15 amino acids. CDR3 region: CSATTQGMVYNEQFF. CDR3 sequence (DNA): TGCAGTGCTACAACACAGGGTATGGTCTACAATGAGCAGTTCTTC.

This clonotype came up a few times. The genes are TRBV14 and TRBJ1-2; D is unresolved. The germline V and J ends were trimmed by 1 base and 2 bases, with 8 bases remaining between them. This CDR3 contains 14 residues. Germline values: CDR1 SGHDN, CDR2 FVKESK. In DNA form, the CDR3 reads TGTGCCAGCAGCCAAGCCTCGGAGAACTATGGCTACACCTTC. This translates into CASSQASENYGYTF. Looking up the rest from reference TRBV14 and TRBJ1-2 gives the full variable domain: EAGVTQFPSHSVIEKGQTVTLRCDPISGHDNLYWYRRVMGKEIKFLLHFVKESKQDESGMPNNRFLAERTGGTYSTLKVQPAELEDSGVYFCASSQASENYGYTFGSGTRLTVV.

This rearrangement joins TRBV28 to TRBJ2-7, with 8 bases aligning to TRBD2. CDR1 MDHEN and CDR2 SYDVKM come from the germline V gene. This CDR3 comprises 15 residues. The V segment lost 5 bases and the J segment 0 bases; nucleotides outside the gene matches: 6. CDR3 loop: CASSQPGLGSYEQYF. The CDR3 DNA follows: TGTGCCAGCAGTCAACCGGGACTAGGCTCCTACGAGCAGTACTTC. Full variable domain (outside the CDR3, taken from reference TRBV28 and TRBJ2-7): DVKVTQSSRYLVKRTGEKVFLECVQDMDHENMFWYRQDPGLGLRLIYFSYDVKMKEKGDIPEGYSVSREKKERFSLILESASTNQTSMYLCASSQPGLGSYEQYFGPGTRLTVT.

This chain joins TRBV28 and TRBJ2-7, with 10 bases lining up with TRBD2. This CDR3 is 14 amino acids long. Germline CDR1 is MDHEN and CDR2 is SYDVKM. J gave up 4 bases and V 6 bases, and 6 bases lay outside the gene matches. In DNA, the CDR3 is TGTGCCAGCAGAGAAAGCGGGGGGGCATACGAGCAGTACTTC. Its protein product is CASRESGGAYEQYF.